This T cell receptor beta chain was recovered during a study of shared clonotypes between healthy human individuals. Naive CD8 cells comprised CD45RO-negative, CCR7-positively selected cells, excluding terminally differentiated effector memory CD45RA+ cells. Measured with immunoSEQ multiplex PCR; TCRdb has only the in-frame clones, and not every one. The repertoire has millions of clones, about 95% of them found once; the top ten carry 1% to 1.3%. This clonotype was obtained from a man aged 18-30 years in good health. The specimen sequenced was naive CD8+ T cells sorted from blood.

CDR3 amino acids: CASRPGLNYGYTF. The CDR3, as DNA: TGTGCCAGCAGGCCCGGACTTAACTATGGCTACACCTTC. The chain is built from TRBV5-5 and TRBJ1-2; no firm D call. V was pared by 5 bases and J by 1 base, with 9 bases between. Per germline, CDR1 SGHKS and CDR2 YYEKEE (reference sequence). The CDR3 is 13 residues long.